The following is a T cell receptor (beta chain) sequence with its context. These data originate in a study of HIV-infected patients and healthy controls. Trimming pared 0 bases from V and 5 bases from J, leaving 14 bases between. The CDR3 totals 14 residues. CDR1 DFQATT and CDR2 SNEGSKA come from the germline V gene (reference sequence). cDNA was made from about 510 ng RNA using alpha and beta constant primers. Separate chain-specific third strand synthesis with multiplexing indices produced the alpha and beta libraries. A single primer pair per chain amplified all rearrangements, with per-molecule barcodes. Each CDR3 protein gets one entry after TCRdb re-called the 5' RACE reads with MiXCR. The data hold about 15,000 distinct CDR3 sequences, with about 12% observed a single time. Follow-up blood was drawn about 14 weeks, roughly three months, after antiretroviral therapy began. The repertoire came from unfractionated whole blood and reflected all unsorted peripheral T cells.

The sequencing here drew on blood, taken during antiretroviral therapy. The sequence derives from an adult with HIV infection. The donor label of this sample is uncertain. The J gene is TRBJ2-7, the V gene TRBV20-1; D call uncertain. The CDR3 DNA is TGCAGTGCTAGAGAACCGGGCAGGTACCACGAGCAGTACTTC. It is translated as CSAREPGRYHEQYF.